This TCR beta chain was retrieved from a study of cytomegalovirus exposure and HLA in healthy donors (TCRdb year 2017). General notes on the study: According to a later analysis, the 110 or so validation repertoires were produced on the same platform as the roughly 600 repertoires of the first cohort. In addition to the first cohort of 650 to 750 subjects, a separate validation cohort of 120 different subjects was used. The study aimed to test whether cataloging public T cell receptors could reveal signatures of past pathogen exposure. The study combined high-throughput TCR immunosequencing, statistical association of individual TCRs with disease status, and machine learning to predict cytomegalovirus infection status. The paper's findings and limits, for the study overall: The validation cohort had no HLA typing available for a later analysis, so co-occurrence within that cohort was assessed over all 120 or so repertoires. The classifier was reported to diagnose cytomegalovirus status with high specificity and sensitivity in both the original and validation cohorts. A later analysis found that TCRs clustered in the first cohort also tended to co-occur in the roughly 120 validation repertoires, with 94% of cluster scores above 0. In vitro tests confirmed that a few of the cytomegalovirus-associated TCR beta chains recognize cytomegalovirus antigens. The authors suggested that the approach could potentially be extended to other disease states and immunological phenotypes. A total of fewer than 200 TCR beta chains were listed by the study as associated with cytomegalovirus. While some public TCRs were present in many individuals, most TCR sequences turned up only very rarely across donors.

The CDR3 starts with the cysteine, ends with the phenylalanine, and has 16 residues. The entry retains the CDR3 DNA only, 48 bases that are in frame from base 1. V is pared back by 5 bases and J by 1 base, with 14 bases lying between the germline termini. CDR1 and CDR2, per the germline V gene (reference sequence), are LNHDA and SQIVND. About this clone: The antigen this receptor binds is unknown. No base-level quality is on record; no much larger clone is a single base apart.

Library prep was done by the immunoSEQ multiplex PCR assay. As for how the authors treated the data: A statistical classification framework was built to diagnose cytomegalovirus status from the catalog of TCR beta chain sequences. The table comes from immuneACCESS by way of TCRdb, which keeps in-frame sequences with V and J called. Part of the clones is missing from these tables; in studies checked, under half for an unresolved V gene and the rest for unknown reasons. For V, J and clone size, that table is used; D and trimming come from the DNA. A total of fewer than 150,000 clones appear in this sample, 88% of them only once. In total, the top ten clones hold around 8% of the sample. The donors were included in the validation cohort of 120 subjects, a group kept apart from the approximately 700-subject first cohort.

This sequence originates from a woman between 18 and 29 years old in good health and CMV-seropositive. This chain is built from TRBV19 and TRBJ2-2; a tentative D call is TRBD2 (5 bases match). Input material: PBMCs. The bases read TGTGCCAGTAGTCAAATAGCGTCGGTGAACACCGGGGAGCTGTTTTTT. Its protein is CASSQIASVNTGELFF.